This TCR beta chain was identified during a study of cytomegalovirus exposure and HLA in healthy donors. Study-level results: TRBV6-2, TRBV6-3 and some other V segments were excluded as indistinguishable.

In the case of this clone: Its antigen is unknown.

This PCR relied on a set of 60 Vbeta primers and 13 Jbeta primers. Assay used: immunoSEQ multiplex PCR; TCRdb lists only in-frame clones, some missing. Of approximately 160,000 clones detected, about three quarters appear once; the ten largest clones hold 5.5% to 7.5%. This CDR3 has 13 amino acids. V was shortened by 0 bases and J by 4 bases, with 8 bases between the two germline ends. Germline V gene data show CDR1 as SGHRS and CDR2 as YFSETQ. The sample taken for sequencing was PBMCs. This receptor was obtained from a woman aged 40-49 years in good health and CMV-seropositive. This chain links TRBV5-1 with TRBJ2-7; a weak D match, TRBD1 (5 bases). This chain's CDR3 is CASSLGPGYEQYF. CDR3 DNA sequence: TGCGCCAGCAGCTTGGGTCCAGGGTACGAGCAGTACTTC.